Described below is a single T cell receptor (beta chain) sequence and its context. Antigen unknown. Amplified TCR beta CDR3 regions came from RNA transcripts. A set of HTBI primers served as the primers for a first-round RT-PCR of the TCR CDR3. One entry per CDR3 protein, called by TCRdb with MiXCR from the multiplex PCR reads. The sample includes about 370,000 distinct CDR3 sequences, roughly 15% of them seen just once. The data were taken from a study of T cells in Graves' hyperthyroidism and ophthalmopathy. Enrolled ophthalmopathy patients presented with a Clinical Activity Score of at least 3, a NOSPECS grade of at least 4, and disease duration under 3 months. Study-wide points: Blood also carried most thyroid clonotypes expanded above 0.001. The model forecast ophthalmopathy, anticipating it by a median around 6.9 months before onset. Ophthalmopathy was separated from stable hyperthyroidism by a 13 V-J model.

The sample consisted of blood. This TCR was sampled from a woman aged 60-75 years with Graves' ophthalmopathy.

The CDR3 coding sequence is TGCGCCAGCGGAGGAGCGGGAGAGCAGTTCTTC. It is translated as CASGGAGEQFF. The chain joins TRBV5-1 to TRBJ2-1; 7 bases are a match to TRBD2. The CDR3 loop spans 11 amino acids. With 7 bases clipped from V and 10 bases from J, the junction kept 5 bases outside the gene matches. Germline loops: CDR1 SGHRS, CDR2 YFSETQ.